This T cell receptor beta chain was observed in a study of identical twins. Trimming pared 3 bases from V and 12 bases from J, leaving 10 bases between. This CDR3 is 11 amino acids long. TCRdb itself ran the 5' RACE reads through MiXCR, one entry per CDR3 protein. The sample records about 530,000 distinct CDR3 sequences, approximately 20% being singletons. These same records also appear under a second study, on yellow fever vaccine responses in identical twins.

This chain uses TRBV12-3 or TRBV12-4 with TRBJ2-3; a weak D match, TRBD2 (5 bases). Sequenced: CD4+ T cells sorted from blood. The receptor comes from a woman aged 18 to 35 in good health. Written as DNA, the CDR3 is TGTGCCAGCAGTTTCCGGGCTAGCCAGTATTTT. Its protein product is CASSFRASQYF.